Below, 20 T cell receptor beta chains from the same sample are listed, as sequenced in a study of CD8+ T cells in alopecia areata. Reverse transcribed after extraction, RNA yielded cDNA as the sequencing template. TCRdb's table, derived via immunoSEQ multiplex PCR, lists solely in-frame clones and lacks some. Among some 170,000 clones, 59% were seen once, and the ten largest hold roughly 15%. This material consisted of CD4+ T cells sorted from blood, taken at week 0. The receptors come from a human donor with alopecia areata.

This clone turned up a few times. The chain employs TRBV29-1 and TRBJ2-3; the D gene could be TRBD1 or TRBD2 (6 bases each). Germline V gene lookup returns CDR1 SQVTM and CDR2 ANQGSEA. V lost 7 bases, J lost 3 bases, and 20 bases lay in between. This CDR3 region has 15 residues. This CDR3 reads CSAGAVGGHTDTQYF. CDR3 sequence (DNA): TGCAGCGCAGGGGCTGTGGGGGGACATACAGATACGCAGTATTTT.

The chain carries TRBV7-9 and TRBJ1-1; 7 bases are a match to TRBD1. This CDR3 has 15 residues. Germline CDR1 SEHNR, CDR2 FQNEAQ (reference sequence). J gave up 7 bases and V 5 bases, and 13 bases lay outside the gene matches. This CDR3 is CASSRNGTVVGEAFF. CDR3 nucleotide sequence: TGTGCCAGCAGCCGAAACGGGACAGTGGTAGGTGAAGCTTTCTTT.

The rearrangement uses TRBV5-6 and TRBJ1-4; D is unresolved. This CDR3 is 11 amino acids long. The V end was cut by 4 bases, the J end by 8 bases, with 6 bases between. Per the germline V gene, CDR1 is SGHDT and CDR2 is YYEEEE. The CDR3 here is CASSREEKLFF. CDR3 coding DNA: TGTGCCAGCAGCAGGGAGGAAAAACTGTTTTTT.

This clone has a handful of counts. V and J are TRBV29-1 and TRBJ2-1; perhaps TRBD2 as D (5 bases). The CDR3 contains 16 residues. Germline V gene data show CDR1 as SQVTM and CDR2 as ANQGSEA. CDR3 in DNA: TGCAGAGATCACCGGCCGGGCTCGGAAAGGAGGAATGAGCAGTTCTTC. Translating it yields CRDHRPGSERRNEQFF.

The CDR3 DNA follows: TGTGCCAGCAGTGGGCCCTACGAGCAGTACTTC. Protein sequence: CASSGPYEQYF. This chain uses TRBV2 with TRBJ2-7; D call uncertain. Deletions cut 4 bases from V and 2 bases from J, with 3 bases between. Per germline, CDR1 SNHLY and CDR2 FYNNEI. The CDR3 is made up of 11 amino acids.

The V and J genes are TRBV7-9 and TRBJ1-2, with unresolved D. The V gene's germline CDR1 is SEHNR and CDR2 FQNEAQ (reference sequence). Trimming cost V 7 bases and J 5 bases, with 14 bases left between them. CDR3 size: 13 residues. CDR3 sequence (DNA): TGTGCCAGCAACCCACTGACACCTTATGGCTACACCTTC. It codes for CASNPLTPYGYTF.

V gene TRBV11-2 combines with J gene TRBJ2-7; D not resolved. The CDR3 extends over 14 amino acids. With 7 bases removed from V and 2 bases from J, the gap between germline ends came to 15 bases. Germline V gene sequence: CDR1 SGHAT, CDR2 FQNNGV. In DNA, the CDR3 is TGTGCCAGCACCGTACAGAAGGGAACCTACGAGCAGTACTTC. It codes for CASTVQKGTYEQYF.

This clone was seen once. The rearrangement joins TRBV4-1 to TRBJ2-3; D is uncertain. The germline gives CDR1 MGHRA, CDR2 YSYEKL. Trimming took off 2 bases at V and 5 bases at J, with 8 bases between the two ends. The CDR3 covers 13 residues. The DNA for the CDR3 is TGCGCCAGCAGCCAATCGTCTCGAGATACGCAGTATTTT. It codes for CASSQSSRDTQYF.

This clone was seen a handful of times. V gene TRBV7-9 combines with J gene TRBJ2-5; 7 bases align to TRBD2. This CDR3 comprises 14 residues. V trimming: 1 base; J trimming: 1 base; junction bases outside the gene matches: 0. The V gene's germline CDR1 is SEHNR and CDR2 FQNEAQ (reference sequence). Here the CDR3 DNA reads TGTGCCAGCAGCTTAGGGACTAGCCAAGAGACCCAGTACTTC. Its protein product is CASSLGTSQETQYF.

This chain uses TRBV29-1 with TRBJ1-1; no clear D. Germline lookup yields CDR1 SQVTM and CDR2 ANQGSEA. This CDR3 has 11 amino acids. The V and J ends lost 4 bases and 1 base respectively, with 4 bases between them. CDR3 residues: CSVVPNTEAFF. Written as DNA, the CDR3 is TGCAGCGTTGTACCGAACACTGAAGCTTTCTTT.

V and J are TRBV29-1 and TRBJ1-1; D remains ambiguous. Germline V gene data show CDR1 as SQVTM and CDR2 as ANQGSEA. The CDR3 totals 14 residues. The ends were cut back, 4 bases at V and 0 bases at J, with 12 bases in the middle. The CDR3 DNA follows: TGCAGCGTTGCTAACAGAGTCATGAACACTGAAGCTTTCTTT. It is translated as CSVANRVMNTEAFF. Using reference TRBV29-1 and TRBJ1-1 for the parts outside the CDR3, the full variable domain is SAVISQKPSRDICQRGTSLTIQCQVDSQVTMMFWYRQQPGQSLTLIATANQGSEATYESGFVIDKFPISRPNLTFSTLTVSNMSPEDSSIYLCSVANRVMNTEAFFGQGTRLTVV.

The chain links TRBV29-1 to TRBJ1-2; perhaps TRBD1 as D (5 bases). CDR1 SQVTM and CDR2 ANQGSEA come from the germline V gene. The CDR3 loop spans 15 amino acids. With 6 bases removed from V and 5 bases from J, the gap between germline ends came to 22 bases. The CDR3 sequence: CSVSPRQSRHYGYTF. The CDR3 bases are TGCAGCGTCAGTCCCAGACAGTCTCGACATTATGGCTACACCTTC.

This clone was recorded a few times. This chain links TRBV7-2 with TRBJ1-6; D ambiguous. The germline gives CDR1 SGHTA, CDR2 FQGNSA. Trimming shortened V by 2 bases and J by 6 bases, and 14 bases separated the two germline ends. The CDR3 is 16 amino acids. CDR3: CASSLWRTAVNSPLHF. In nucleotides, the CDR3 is TGTGCCAGCAGCTTATGGCGGACTGCGGTTAATTCACCCCTCCACTTT.

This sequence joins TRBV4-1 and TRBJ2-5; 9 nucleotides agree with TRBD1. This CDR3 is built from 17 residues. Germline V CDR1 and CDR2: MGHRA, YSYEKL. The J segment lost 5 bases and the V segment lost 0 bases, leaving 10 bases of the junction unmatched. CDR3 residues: CASSQDRRGDRGETQYF. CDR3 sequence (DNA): TGCGCCAGCAGCCAAGATAGGAGGGGAGACAGGGGGGAGACCCAGTACTTC.

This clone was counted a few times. The CDR3 protein is CSVLGLLLQEQYF. CDR3 DNA sequence: TGCAGCGTTCTCGGGCTACTACTTCAGGAGCAGTACTTC. V usage is TRBV29-1 and J usage is TRBJ2-7; no definite D call. This CDR3 is built from 13 residues. V gave up 5 bases and J gave up 7 bases, with 18 bases separating them. The germline V gene encodes CDR1 SQVTM and CDR2 ANQGSEA.

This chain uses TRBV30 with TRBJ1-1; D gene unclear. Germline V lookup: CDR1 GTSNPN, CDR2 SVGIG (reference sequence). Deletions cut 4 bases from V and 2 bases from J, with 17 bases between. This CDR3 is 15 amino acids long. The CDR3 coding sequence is TGTGCCTGGACCCCCGGAGCGGGGTATAACACTGAAGCTTTCTTT. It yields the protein CAWTPGAGYNTEAFF. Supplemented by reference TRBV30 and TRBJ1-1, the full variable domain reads SQTIHQWPATLVQPVGSPLSLECTVEGTSNPNLYWYRQAAGRGLQLLFYSVGIGQISSEVPQNLSASRPQDRQFILSSKKLLLSDSGFYLCAWTPGAGYNTEAFFGQGTRLTVV.

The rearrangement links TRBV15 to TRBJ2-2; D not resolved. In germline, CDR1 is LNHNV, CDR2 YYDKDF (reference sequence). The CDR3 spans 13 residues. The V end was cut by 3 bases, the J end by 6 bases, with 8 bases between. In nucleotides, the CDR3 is TGTGCCACCAGCAGCCGATCCGCCGGGGAGCTGTTTTTT. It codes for CATSSRSAGELFF.

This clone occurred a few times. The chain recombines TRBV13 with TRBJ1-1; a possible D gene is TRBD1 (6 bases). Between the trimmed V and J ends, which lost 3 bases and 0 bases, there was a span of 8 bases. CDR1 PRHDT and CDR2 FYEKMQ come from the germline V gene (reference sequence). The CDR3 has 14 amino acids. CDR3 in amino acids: CASSFRTVNTEAFF. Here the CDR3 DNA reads TGTGCCAGCAGCTTCCGGACAGTGAACACTGAAGCTTTCTTT.

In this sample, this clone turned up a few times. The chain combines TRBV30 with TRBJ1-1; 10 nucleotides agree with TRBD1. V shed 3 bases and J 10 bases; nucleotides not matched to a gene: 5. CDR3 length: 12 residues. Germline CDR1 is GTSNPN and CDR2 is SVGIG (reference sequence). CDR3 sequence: CAWSRQGARAFF. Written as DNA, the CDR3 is TGTGCCTGGAGCCGACAGGGGGCAAGAGCTTTCTTT.

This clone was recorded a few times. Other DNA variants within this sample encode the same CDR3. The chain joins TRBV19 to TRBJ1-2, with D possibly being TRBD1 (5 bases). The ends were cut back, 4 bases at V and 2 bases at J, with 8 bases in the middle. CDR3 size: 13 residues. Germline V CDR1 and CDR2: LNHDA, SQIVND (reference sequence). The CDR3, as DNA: TGTGCCAGTAGTAAGACAGAGAACTATGGCTACACCTTC. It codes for CASSKTENYGYTF.